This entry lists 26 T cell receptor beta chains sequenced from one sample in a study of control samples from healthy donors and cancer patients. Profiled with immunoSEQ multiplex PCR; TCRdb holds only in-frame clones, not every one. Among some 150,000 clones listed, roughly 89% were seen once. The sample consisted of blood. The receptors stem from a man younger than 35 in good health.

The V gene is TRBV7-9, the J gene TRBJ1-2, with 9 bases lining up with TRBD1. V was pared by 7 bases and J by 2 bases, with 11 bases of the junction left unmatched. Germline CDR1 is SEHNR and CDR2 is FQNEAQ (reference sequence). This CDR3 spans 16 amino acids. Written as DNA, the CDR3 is TGTGCCAGCACCCCGGGGAGGGACAGGGAAAACTATGGCTACACCTTC. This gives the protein CASTPGRDRENYGYTF. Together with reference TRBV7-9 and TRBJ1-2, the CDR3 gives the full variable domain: DTGVSQNPRHKITKRGQNVTFRCDPISEHNRLYWYRQTLGQGPEFLTYFQNEAQLEKSRLLSDRFSAERPKGSFSTLEIQRTEQGDSAMYLCASTPGRDRENYGYTFGSGTRLTVV.

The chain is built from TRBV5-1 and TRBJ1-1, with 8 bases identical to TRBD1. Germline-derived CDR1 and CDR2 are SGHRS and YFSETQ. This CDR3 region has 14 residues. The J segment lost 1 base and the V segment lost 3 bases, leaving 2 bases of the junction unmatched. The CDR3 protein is CASSSGGGNTEAFF. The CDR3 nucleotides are TGCGCCAGCAGCTCAGGGGGCGGGAACACTGAAGCTTTCTTT.

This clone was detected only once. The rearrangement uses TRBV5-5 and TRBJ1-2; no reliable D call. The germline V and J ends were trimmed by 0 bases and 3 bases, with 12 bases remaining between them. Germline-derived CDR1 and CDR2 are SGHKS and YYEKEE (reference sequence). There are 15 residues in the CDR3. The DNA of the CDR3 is TGTGCCAGCAGCTTGGTCGGCGGCAGTTACTATGGCTACACCTTC. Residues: CASSLVGGSYYGYTF. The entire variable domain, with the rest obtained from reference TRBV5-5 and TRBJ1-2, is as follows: DAGVTQSPTHLIKTRGQQVTLRCSPISGHKSVSWYQQVLGQGPQFIFQYYEKEERGRGNFPDRFSARQFPNYSSELNVNALLLGDSALYLCASSLVGGSYYGYTFGSGTRLTVV.

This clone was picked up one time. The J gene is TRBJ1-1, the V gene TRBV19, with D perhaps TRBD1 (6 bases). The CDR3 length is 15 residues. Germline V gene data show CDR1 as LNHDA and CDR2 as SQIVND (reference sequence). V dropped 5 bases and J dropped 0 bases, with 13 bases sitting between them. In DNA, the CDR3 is TGTGCCAGTAGTTTAGGGGGGGTTATGAACACTGAAGCTTTCTTT. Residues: CASSLGGVMNTEAFF.

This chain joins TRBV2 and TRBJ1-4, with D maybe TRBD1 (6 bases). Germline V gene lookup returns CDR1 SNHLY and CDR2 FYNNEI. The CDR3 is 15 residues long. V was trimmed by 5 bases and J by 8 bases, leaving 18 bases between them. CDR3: CASSSIGTPGEKLFF. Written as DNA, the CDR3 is TGTGCCAGCAGTTCTATCGGGACACCCGGGGAAAAACTGTTTTTT.

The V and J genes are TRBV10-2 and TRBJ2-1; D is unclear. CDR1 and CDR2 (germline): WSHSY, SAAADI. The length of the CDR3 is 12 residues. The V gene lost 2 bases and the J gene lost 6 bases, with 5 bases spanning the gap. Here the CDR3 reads CASSERFNEQFF. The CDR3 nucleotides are TGCGCCAGCAGTGAGAGATTCAATGAGCAGTTCTTC.

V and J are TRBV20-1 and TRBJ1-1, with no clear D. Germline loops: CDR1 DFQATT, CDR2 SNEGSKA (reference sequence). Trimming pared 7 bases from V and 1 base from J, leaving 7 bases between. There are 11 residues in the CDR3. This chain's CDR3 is CSVARNTEAFF. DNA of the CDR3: TGCAGTGTTGCGAGGAACACTGAAGCTTTCTTT.

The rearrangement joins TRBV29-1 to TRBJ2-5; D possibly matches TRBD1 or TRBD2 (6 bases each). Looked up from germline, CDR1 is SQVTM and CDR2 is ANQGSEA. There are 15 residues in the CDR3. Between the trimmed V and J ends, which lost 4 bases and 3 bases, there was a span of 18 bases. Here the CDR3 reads CSVASGAQEKETQYF. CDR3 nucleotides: TGCAGCGTTGCCTCGGGGGCACAAGAAAAAGAGACCCAGTACTTC.

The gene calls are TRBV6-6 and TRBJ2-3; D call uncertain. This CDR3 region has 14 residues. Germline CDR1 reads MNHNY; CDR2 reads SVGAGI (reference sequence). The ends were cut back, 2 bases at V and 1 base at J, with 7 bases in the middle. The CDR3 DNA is TGTGCCAGCAGTTACCCGTCGGGCACAGATACGCAGTATTTT. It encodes CASSYPSGTDTQYF.

CDR3 loop: CASSLFGQGAGQPQHF. CDR3 nucleotides: TGTGCCAGCAGCTTATTCGGTCAGGGGGCAGGTCAGCCCCAGCATTTT. This chain joins TRBV7-9 and TRBJ1-5; 8 positions match TRBD1. In germline, CDR1 is SEHNR, CDR2 FQNEAQ (reference sequence). The CDR3 has 16 amino acids. V lost 2 bases and J lost 6; bases outside the gene matches: 9.

The CDR3 nucleotides are TGTGCCAGCTCACCACCAGCGGGGGTTTTCACAGATACGCAGTATTTT. It codes for CASSPPAGVFTDTQYF. This sequence joins TRBV18 and TRBJ2-3, with 8 bases lining up with TRBD2. CDR3 length: 16 residues. CDR1 and CDR2 from the germline V gene are KGHSH and LQKENI. Unmatched junction bases numbered 4, after V lost 0 bases and J lost 2 bases.

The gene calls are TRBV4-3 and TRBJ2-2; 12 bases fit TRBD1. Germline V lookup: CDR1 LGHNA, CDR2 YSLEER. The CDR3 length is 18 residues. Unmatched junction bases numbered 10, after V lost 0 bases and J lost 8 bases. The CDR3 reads CASSQEPGQGALWGELFF. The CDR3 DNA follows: TGCGCCAGCAGCCAAGAGCCGGGACAGGGGGCCCTTTGGGGGGAGCTGTTTTTT.

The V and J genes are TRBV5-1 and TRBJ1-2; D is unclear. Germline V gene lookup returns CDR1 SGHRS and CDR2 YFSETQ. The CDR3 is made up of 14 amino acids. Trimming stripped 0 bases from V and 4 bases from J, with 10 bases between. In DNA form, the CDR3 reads TGCGCCAGCAGCTTGGCCTCGGGCGTCTATGGCTACACCTTC. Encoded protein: CASSLASGVYGYTF.

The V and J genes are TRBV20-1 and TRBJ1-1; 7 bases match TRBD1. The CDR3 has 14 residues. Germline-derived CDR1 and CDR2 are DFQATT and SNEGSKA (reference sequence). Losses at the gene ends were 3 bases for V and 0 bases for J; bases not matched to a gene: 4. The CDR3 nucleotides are TGCAGTGCTAGTAGGGGGCAGGTGAACACTGAAGCTTTCTTT. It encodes CSASRGQVNTEAFF.

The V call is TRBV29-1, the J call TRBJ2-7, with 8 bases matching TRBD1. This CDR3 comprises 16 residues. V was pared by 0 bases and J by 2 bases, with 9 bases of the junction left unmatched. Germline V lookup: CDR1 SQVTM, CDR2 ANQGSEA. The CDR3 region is CSVEEGAWDRPYEQYF. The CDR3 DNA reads TGCAGCGTTGAAGAGGGGGCGTGGGACAGGCCCTACGAGCAGTACTTC.

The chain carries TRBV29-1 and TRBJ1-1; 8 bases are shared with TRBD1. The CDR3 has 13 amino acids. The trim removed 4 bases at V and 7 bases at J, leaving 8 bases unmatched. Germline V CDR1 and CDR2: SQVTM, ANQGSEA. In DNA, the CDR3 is TGCAGCGTTGTAGACAGGGGTTTCGATGAAGCTTTCTTT. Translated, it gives CSVVDRGFDEAFF.

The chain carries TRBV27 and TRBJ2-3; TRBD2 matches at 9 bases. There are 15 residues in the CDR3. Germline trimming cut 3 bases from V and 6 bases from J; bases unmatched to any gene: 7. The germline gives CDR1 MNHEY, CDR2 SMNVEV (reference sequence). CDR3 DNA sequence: TGTGCCAGCAGTTTGTTGGTAGCGGGGGCGGATACGCAGTATTTT. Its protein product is CASSLLVAGADTQYF.

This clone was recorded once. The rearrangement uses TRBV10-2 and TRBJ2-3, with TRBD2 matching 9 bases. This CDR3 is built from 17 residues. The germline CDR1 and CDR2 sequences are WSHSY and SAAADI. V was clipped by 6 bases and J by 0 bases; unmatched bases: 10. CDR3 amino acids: CASRPSGGPTSTDTQYF. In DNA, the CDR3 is TGCGCCAGCAGACCCAGCGGGGGGCCTACTAGCACAGATACGCAGTATTTT.

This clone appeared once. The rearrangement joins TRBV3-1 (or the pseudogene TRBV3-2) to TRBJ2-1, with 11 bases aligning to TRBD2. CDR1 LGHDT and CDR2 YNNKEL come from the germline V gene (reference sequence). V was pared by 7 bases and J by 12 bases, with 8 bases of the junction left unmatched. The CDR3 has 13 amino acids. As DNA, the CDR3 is TGTGCCAGCACTAGCGGGGGGTTTAGGAGGCAGTTCTTC. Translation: CASTSGGFRRQFF.

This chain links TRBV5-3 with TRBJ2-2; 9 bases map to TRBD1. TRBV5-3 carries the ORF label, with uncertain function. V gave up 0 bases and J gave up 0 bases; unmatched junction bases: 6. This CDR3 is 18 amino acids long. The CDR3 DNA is TGTGCCAGAAGCTTGGACTGCGGGACAGGGCCGAACACCGGGGAGCTGTTTTTT. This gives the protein CARSLDCGTGPNTGELFF.

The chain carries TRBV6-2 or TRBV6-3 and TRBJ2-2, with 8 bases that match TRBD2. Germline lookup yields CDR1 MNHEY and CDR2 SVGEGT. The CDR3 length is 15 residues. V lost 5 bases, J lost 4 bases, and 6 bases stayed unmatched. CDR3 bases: TGTGCCAGCAGTGCGCACAGCGGGGGCACCGGGGAGCTGTTTTTT. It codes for CASSAHSGGTGELFF.

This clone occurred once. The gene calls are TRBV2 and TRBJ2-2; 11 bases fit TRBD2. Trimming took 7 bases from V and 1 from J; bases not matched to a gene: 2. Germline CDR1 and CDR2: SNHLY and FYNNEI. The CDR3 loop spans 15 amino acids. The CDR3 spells CASTGTSGNTGELFF. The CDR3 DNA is TGTGCCAGCACCGGGACTAGCGGGAACACCGGGGAGCTGTTTTTT.

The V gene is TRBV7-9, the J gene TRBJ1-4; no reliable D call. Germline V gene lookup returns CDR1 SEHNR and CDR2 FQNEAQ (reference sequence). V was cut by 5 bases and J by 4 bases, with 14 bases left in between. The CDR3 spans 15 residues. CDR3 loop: CASSPREVFNEKLFF. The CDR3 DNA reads TGTGCCAGCAGCCCTCGTGAGGTCTTTAATGAAAAACTGTTTTTT.

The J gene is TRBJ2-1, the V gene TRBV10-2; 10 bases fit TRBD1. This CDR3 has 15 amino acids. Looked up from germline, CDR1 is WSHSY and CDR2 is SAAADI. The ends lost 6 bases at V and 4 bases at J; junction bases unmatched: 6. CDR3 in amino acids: CASRKDRGGYNEQFF. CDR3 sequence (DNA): TGCGCCAGCAGGAAGGACAGGGGGGGATACAATGAGCAGTTCTTC.

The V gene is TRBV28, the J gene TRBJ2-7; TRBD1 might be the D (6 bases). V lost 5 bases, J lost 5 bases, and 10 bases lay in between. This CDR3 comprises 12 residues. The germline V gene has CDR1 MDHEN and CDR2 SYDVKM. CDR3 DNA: TGTGCCAGCAGTCAACAGGGCCACGAGCAGTACTTC. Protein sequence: CASSQQGHEQYF.

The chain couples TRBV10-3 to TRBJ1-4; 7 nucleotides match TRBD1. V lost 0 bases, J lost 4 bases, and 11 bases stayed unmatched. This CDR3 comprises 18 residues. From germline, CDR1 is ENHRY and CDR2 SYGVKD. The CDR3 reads CAISESITQGQDNEKLFF. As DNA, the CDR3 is TGTGCCATCAGTGAGTCGATTACCCAAGGACAGGATAATGAAAAACTGTTTTTT.